The 23 T cell receptor beta chains below come from one sample, sequenced in a study of OX40 agonist ivuxolimab in advanced cancers. The library relied on the immunoSEQ multiplex PCR assay. This immuneACCESS table, as held by TCRdb, lists in-frame sequences with V and J called but not all clones. Of the missing ones, under half trace to an unresolved V gene in checked studies; the others have no known cause. This sample gives under 85,000 clones in total; 85% to 90% of them show up just once. Of the sample, 0.45% to 0.55% is held by the ten largest clones. Specimen: CD4+ or CD8+ T cells sorted from blood, collected in a trial of the OX40 agonist ivuxolimab. The receptors were gathered from an adult with an advanced solid tumor such as melanoma, head and neck, liver or kidney cancer.

The chain recombines TRBV27 with TRBJ2-4, with D perhaps assigned TRBD1 or TRBD2 (6 bases each). Per the germline V gene, CDR1 is MNHEY and CDR2 is SMNVEV (reference sequence). Trimming removed 2 bases from V and 1 base from J, with 15 bases in between. The CDR3 extends over 17 amino acids. As DNA, the CDR3 is TGTGCCAGCAGTTTAAGGGGGGATCTATTGGCCAAAAACATTCAGTACTTC. As protein: CASSLRGDLLAKNIQYF.

This sequence joins TRBV25-1 and TRBJ2-3, with TRBD1 matching 7 bases. CDR3 length equals 16 residues. The ends lost 1 base at V and 1 base at J; junction bases unmatched: 5. CDR1 and CDR2 (germline): MGHDK, SYGVNS. The chain's CDR3 is CASSEFFGTGTDTQYF. Here the CDR3 DNA reads TGTGCCAGCAGTGAATTTTTCGGGACAGGCACAGATACGCAGTATTTT.

J is TRBJ1-1 and V is TRBV14; D remains unclear. With 1 base removed from V and 2 bases from J, the gap between germline ends came to 11 bases. The CDR3 spans 15 residues. Germline V gene data show CDR1 as SGHDN and CDR2 as FVKESK. The CDR3, as DNA: TGTGCCAGCAGCCAAGTATCAGGATACAACACTGAAGCTTTCTTT. It is translated as CASSQVSGYNTEAFF.

This sequence joins TRBV5-1 and TRBJ2-1; D remains unclear. V was trimmed by 1 base and J by 6 bases, leaving 5 bases between them. This CDR3 contains 12 residues. Germline CDR1 reads SGHRS; CDR2 reads YFSETQ. The CDR3 nucleotides are TGCGCCAGCAGCTTGTATGCCAATGAGCAGTTCTTC. This codes for CASSLYANEQFF.

V is TRBV6-1 and J is TRBJ2-3, with a possible D match to TRBD2 (6 bases). The ends were cut back, 3 bases at V and 6 bases at J, with 16 bases in the middle. CDR3 size: 15 residues. Germline-derived CDR1 and CDR2 are MNHNS and SASEGT. The CDR3 protein is CASSDLGTPGDTQYF. CDR3 DNA sequence: TGTGCCAGCAGTGATCTAGGGACTCCAGGGGATACGCAGTATTTT.

The chain recombines TRBV5-1 with TRBJ2-2; either TRBD1 or TRBD2 may fit D (7 bases each). The CDR3 length is 16 residues. V was trimmed by 3 bases and J by 1 base, leaving 13 bases between them. The V gene's germline CDR1 is SGHRS and CDR2 YFSETQ. In nucleotides, the CDR3 is TGCGCCAGCAGCTCAACAGGGGAGGGGAACACCGGGGAGCTGTTTTTT. This codes for CASSSTGEGNTGELFF.

This rearrangement joins TRBV10-2 to TRBJ1-3; 8 bases match TRBD1. After removal of 6 bases from V and 2 bases from J, the junction contained 6 bases not matched to a gene. CDR3 size: 15 residues. Germline V gene lookup returns CDR1 WSHSY and CDR2 SAAADI. CDR3 region: CASRDRAEAGNTIYF. The CDR3 DNA is TGCGCCAGCAGGGACAGGGCGGAGGCTGGAAACACCATATATTTT.

This CDR3 reads CASGGGRNTQYF. CDR3 nucleotides: TGTGCCAGCGGTGGGGGAAGGAATACGCAGTATTTT. The chain carries TRBV2 and TRBJ2-3; D tentatively reads TRBD1 or TRBD2 (5 bases each). The germline V gene encodes CDR1 SNHLY and CDR2 FYNNEI. The CDR3 is 12 amino acids. V was pared by 8 bases and J by 7 bases, with 13 bases between.

This sequence joins TRBV5-1 and TRBJ2-2; D possibly matches TRBD1 or TRBD2 (5 bases each). Germline CDR1 reads SGHRS; CDR2 reads YFSETQ. V lost 7 bases and J 0 bases, leaving 16 bases between the germline ends. This CDR3 contains 16 residues. In DNA, the CDR3 is TGCGCCAGCGGTAAGAGGCAGGGAGCGAACACCGGGGAGCTGTTTTTT. Translating it yields CASGKRQGANTGELFF.

The V call is TRBV9, the J call TRBJ1-3; 8 bases line up with TRBD1. The ends lost 3 bases at V and 4 bases at J; junction bases unmatched: 6. This CDR3 has 15 amino acids. Germline lookup yields CDR1 SGDLS and CDR2 YYNGEE. CDR3 sequence (DNA): TGTGCCAGCAGCGCCTACGGACAGGGAGGAAACACCATATATTTT. It translates to CASSAYGQGGNTIYF.

J is TRBJ2-7 and V is TRBV9, with D possibly being TRBD1 or TRBD2 (5 bases each). CDR1 and CDR2 from the germline V gene are SGDLS and YYNGEE. V was pared by 4 bases and J by 1 base, with 15 bases between. The CDR3 covers 15 residues. The CDR3 region is CASSPRDALSYEQYF. CDR3 in DNA: TGTGCCAGCAGCCCCCGGGACGCACTTTCCTACGAGCAGTACTTC.

This clone was seen once. This CDR3 is CASSLPRGRSAEAFF. CDR3 nucleotide sequence: TGTGCCAGCAGCCTCCCCAGGGGGCGCAGCGCTGAAGCTTTCTTT. This sequence joins TRBV11-2 and TRBJ1-1; TRBD1 agrees at 8 bases. Trimming at V came to 5 bases and at J to 6 bases, leaving 11 bases not matched to a gene. The CDR3 totals 15 residues. Per germline, CDR1 SGHAT and CDR2 FQNNGV.

V and J are TRBV29-1 and TRBJ2-1, with TRBD2 matching over 14 bases. The CDR3 contains 16 residues. CDR1 is SQVTM and CDR2 is ANQGSEA in the germline V gene. The V segment lost 6 bases and the J segment 6 bases; nucleotides outside the gene matches: 10. The CDR3 sequence: CSVGRGTSGSTNEQFF. Written as DNA, the CDR3 is TGCAGCGTCGGACGGGGGACTAGCGGGAGTACCAATGAGCAGTTCTTC.

This clone is a singleton in its sample. V and J are TRBV21-1 and TRBJ2-3; the table's D call TRBD2 went unverified against the DNA. TRBV21-1 is shown as a pseudogene. CDR3 length: 16 residues. DNA for the CDR3: TGTGCCAGCAGCAAAGCTTCAGGAGGGGAAACAGATACGCAGTATTTT. Protein: CASSKASGGETDTQYF.

The chain couples TRBV12-5 to TRBJ1-1; maybe TRBD1 (6 bases). Germline V lookup: CDR1 LGHNT, CDR2 FRNRAP. This CDR3 spans 14 amino acids. V was cut by 6 bases and J by 5 bases, with 16 bases left in between. Here the CDR3 reads CASGLELGGTEAFF. CDR3 nucleotides: TGTGCTAGTGGCTTAGAACTAGGGGGGACTGAAGCTTTCTTT. The full variable domain, rest sourced from reference TRBV12-5 and TRBJ1-1, is DARVTQTPRHKVTEMGQEVTMRCQPILGHNTVFWYRQTMMQGLELLAYFRNRAPLDDSGMPKDRFSAEMPDATLATLKIQPSEPRDSAVYFCASGLELGGTEAFFGQGTRLTVV.

The CDR3 loop reads CASTTVGGITDTQYF. The CDR3 region has the DNA TGTGCCAGCACCACGGTAGGGGGGATCACAGATACGCAGTATTTT. V usage is TRBV6-5 and J usage is TRBJ2-3; tentatively, D is TRBD1 or TRBD2 (6 bases each). The CDR3 has 15 residues. Trimming cost V 7 bases and J 2 bases, with 16 bases left between them. The V gene's germline CDR1 is MNHEY and CDR2 SVGAGI.

This clone has only a few counts. One junction end does not reproduce the germline sequence, and a read error may be involved. This chain uses TRBV6-1 with TRBJ1-6; tentatively, D is TRBD1 (6 bases). The CDR3 contains 13 residues. CDR1 is MNHNS and CDR2 is SASEGT in the germline V gene. The CDR3 spells CASSVALRGLVLF. CDR3 nucleotides: TGTGCCAGCAGTGTGGCCCTTCGGGGGCTCGTGCTCTTT.

This clone was seen only a few times. V is TRBV4-2 and J is TRBJ2-3, with 7 bases fitting TRBD2. This CDR3 comprises 17 residues. CDR1 is LGHNA and CDR2 is YNFKEQ in the germline V gene. V lost 0 bases to trimming and J lost 2 bases; unmatched junction nucleotides: 8. In DNA form, the CDR3 reads TGTGCCAGCAGCCAAGAAGGCCCCGGGACTACCACAGATACGCAGTATTTT. Amino acids: CASSQEGPGTTTDTQYF.

V gene TRBV4-2 combines with J gene TRBJ2-1; TRBD2 agrees at 14 bases. V was pared by 5 bases and J by 7 bases, with 7 bases of the junction left unmatched. The CDR3 length is 16 residues. Germline-derived CDR1 and CDR2 are LGHNA and YNFKEQ. CDR3 protein: CASSAGLAGAANEQFF. The DNA of the CDR3 is TGTGCCAGCAGCGCGGGACTAGCGGGAGCGGCAAATGAGCAGTTCTTC.

The V gene is TRBV2, the J gene TRBJ2-7; D perhaps matches TRBD1 (6 bases). Germline V gives CDR1 SNHLY, CDR2 FYNNEI. Trimming removed 7 bases at V and 0 bases at J, with 13 bases between. There are 14 residues in the CDR3. CDR3 nucleotides: TGTGCCAGCAAGCTACAGGGCTCCTCCTACGAGCAGTACTTC. Translated: CASKLQGSSYEQYF.

The chain employs TRBV6-5 and TRBJ1-3, with 11 bases fitting TRBD1. J was trimmed by 5 bases and V by 2 bases; bases with no gene match: 5. The germline CDR1 and CDR2 sequences are MNHEY and SVGAGI. The CDR3 length is 16 residues. This CDR3 is CASSYTGQGGRNTIYF. Here the CDR3 DNA reads TGTGCCAGCAGTTACACGGGACAGGGGGGTAGAAACACCATATATTTT.

The chain recombines TRBV6-5 with TRBJ1-1; possible D gene TRBD1, 5 bases. The CDR3 runs 15 residues. The germline V gene encodes CDR1 MNHEY and CDR2 SVGAGI. V gave up 6 bases and J gave up 1 base, with 15 bases separating them. CDR3 sequence reads: CASSPPRGTNTEAFF. As DNA, the CDR3 is TGTGCCAGCAGCCCCCCCCGGGGGACGAACACTGAAGCTTTCTTT.

V is TRBV5-8 and J is TRBJ1-2; 7 bases are shared with TRBD1. The CDR3 spans 16 residues. The ends lost 0 bases at V and 3 bases at J; junction bases unmatched: 8. Germline CDR1 SGHTS, CDR2 YDEGEE. The CDR3 spells CASSLGGGQTYYGYTF. The CDR3 DNA follows: TGTGCCAGCAGCTTGGGAGGGGGACAGACCTACTATGGCTACACCTTC.